This T cell receptor beta chain was sequenced for a study of blood T cell repertoires in COVID-19. As for the study in general: PBMCs, B-cell-depleted T cells, or T cells were the source of the cDNA or gDNA that made up the material.

Germline-derived CDR1 and CDR2 are MDHEN and SYDVKM. CDR3 length equals 13 residues. The ends were cut back, 5 bases at V and 6 bases at J, with 10 bases in the middle. Original processing methods: Estimation of nucleated cell counts was performed using reference gene primer amplification. Sequencing used immunoSEQ multiplex PCR; TCRdb keeps in-frame clones, though not all of them. The V and J calls and clone size were taken over from that table, and D and trimming were inferred from the DNA. The profile covers fewer than 100,000 clones, with around 80% appearing a single time and 20% to 25% taken by the ten largest.

The chain recombines TRBV28 with TRBJ1-4, with D uncertain. The source of this sequence is a woman aged 45-65 years with acute or convalescent COVID-19. The sequencing sample was made of peripheral blood. CDR3 amino acids: CASSTPNDEKLFF. The CDR3 DNA follows: TGTGCCAGCAGTACCCCTAATGATGAAAAACTGTTTTTT.